A single sample gave rise to the 10 T cell receptor beta chains below, sequenced in a study of shared clonotypes between healthy human individuals. The assay was immunoSEQ multiplex PCR, and TCRdb's table has in-frame clones only and misses some. The sample holds under 2,500,000 clones, around 95% seen once. The sample consisted of naive CD4+ T cells sorted from blood. The subset: CD45RA+ positively selected. These receptor sequences come from a man aged 18 to 35 in good health.

The chain couples TRBV29-1 to TRBJ2-1; tentatively, D is TRBD1 (5 bases). The CDR3 covers 14 residues. Germline V gene data show CDR1 as SQVTM and CDR2 as ANQGSEA. With 6 bases removed from V and 6 bases from J, the gap between germline ends came to 18 bases. CDR3 residues: CSVSWQLGVNEQFF. The CDR3 DNA follows: TGCAGCGTAAGTTGGCAGCTAGGGGTCAATGAGCAGTTCTTC.

This rearrangement joins TRBV4-3 to TRBJ1-1; D is undetermined. The CDR3 runs 15 residues. The V end lost 1 base, the J end lost 5 bases, and 14 bases lay between the germline ends. Germline-derived CDR1 and CDR2 are LGHNA and YSLEER. The CDR3 spells CASSQGRNLRTEAFF. The CDR3 DNA sequence: TGCGCCAGCAGCCAAGGACGGAACTTGAGGACTGAAGCTTTCTTT.

The rearrangement links TRBV11-2 to TRBJ2-6, with D unclear. Per the germline V gene, CDR1 is SGHAT and CDR2 is FQNNGV. V was clipped by 4 bases and J by 1 base, with 17 bases between them. The CDR3 is 18 residues long. CDR3 sequence: CASSSLNLQPSGANVLTF. CDR3 DNA sequence: TGTGCCAGCAGCTCCCTTAACCTACAGCCTTCTGGGGCCAACGTCCTGACTTTC.

The rearrangement links TRBV6-1 to TRBJ2-3; 10 bases map to TRBD2. Germline loops: CDR1 MNHNS, CDR2 SASEGT. The V gene end was trimmed by 6 bases and the J gene end by 4 bases; junction bases not matched to a gene: 4. This CDR3 is 14 amino acids long. CDR3 nucleotide sequence: TGTGCCAGCAGGCCTAGCGGGAGTCCAGATACGCAGTATTTT. It codes for CASRPSGSPDTQYF.

The chain carries TRBV6-1 and TRBJ1-5; no definite D call. The CDR3 sequence is 15 residues long. CDR1 is MNHNS, CDR2 SASEGT, per germline. Between the trimmed V and J ends, which lost 0 bases and 0 bases, there was a span of 6 bases. CDR3 nucleotides: TGTGCCAGCAGTGAAGCGGGCGGTAGCAATCAGCCCCAGCATTTT. This gives the protein CASSEAGGSNQPQHF.

This clone came up once. A read error may produce the germline difference seen at one junction end. The chain recombines TRBV7-7 with TRBJ2-3; 11 bases map to TRBD2. The CDR3 sequence is 15 residues long. Germline V lookup: CDR1 SSHAT, CDR2 FNYEAQ (reference sequence). CDR3 nucleotide sequence: TGTGCTAGCAGCTTGGGACTAGCGGCCACAGATACGCAGTATTTT. Translated, it gives CASSLGLAATDTQYF.

This clone occurred a few times. The chain recombines TRBV7-9 with TRBJ2-1, with D tentatively TRBD1 or TRBD2 (5 bases each). The CDR3 length is 16 residues. Germline CDR1 is SEHNR and CDR2 is FQNEAQ (reference sequence). The ends were cut back, 5 bases at V and 2 bases at J, with 16 bases in the middle. The CDR3 coding sequence is TGTGCCAGCAGCCCTATGGGGCGGGCAACCTACAATGAGCAGTTCTTC. Residues: CASSPMGRATYNEQFF.

This clone was counted a single time. The V and J genes are TRBV30 and TRBJ1-6; 9 bases align to TRBD1. V trimming: 1 base; J trimming: 16 bases; junction bases outside the gene matches: 8. The CDR3 totals 13 residues. Germline CDR1 is GTSNPN and CDR2 is SVGIG (reference sequence). The CDR3 spells CAWSAKGQGSLHF. The CDR3 nucleotides are TGTGCCTGGAGTGCCAAGGGACAGGGCAGTCTCCACTTT. Based on the CDR3 plus reference TRBV30 and TRBJ1-6, the full variable domain is SQTIHQWPATLVQPVGSPLSLECTVEGTSNPNLYWYRQAAGRGLQLLFYSVGIGQISSEVPQNLSASRPQDRQFILSSKKLLLSDSGFYLCAWSAKGQGSLHFGNGTRLTVT.

Written as DNA, the CDR3 is TGTGCCAGCGGTTCCGGAAACCAAGAGACCCAGTACTTC. This sequence encodes CASGSGNQETQYF. The rearrangement links TRBV7-9 to TRBJ2-5, with D unresolved. Trimming cost V 8 bases and J 0 bases, with 10 bases left between them. Germline loops: CDR1 SEHNR, CDR2 FQNEAQ (reference sequence). CDR3 length: 13 amino acids.

This chain joins TRBV18 and TRBJ1-1; 7 positions agree with TRBD1. Unmatched junction bases numbered 5, after V lost 3 bases and J lost 7 bases. The CDR3 is made up of 13 amino acids. CDR1 KGHSH and CDR2 LQKENI come from the germline V gene. The CDR3 bases are TGTGCCAGCTCACCGCTACAGGGGAATGAAGCTTTCTTT. It specifies CASSPLQGNEAFF.